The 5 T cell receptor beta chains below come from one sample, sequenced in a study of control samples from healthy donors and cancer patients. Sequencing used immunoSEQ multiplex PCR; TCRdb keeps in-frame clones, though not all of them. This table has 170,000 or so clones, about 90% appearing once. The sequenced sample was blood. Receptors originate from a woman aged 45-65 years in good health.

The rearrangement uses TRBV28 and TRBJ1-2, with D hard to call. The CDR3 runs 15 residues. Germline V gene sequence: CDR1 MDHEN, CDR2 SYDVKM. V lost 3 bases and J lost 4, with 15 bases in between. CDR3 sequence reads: CASSFLSPRFYGYTF. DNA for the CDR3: TGTGCCAGCAGTTTTTTGTCTCCCCGCTTCTATGGCTACACCTTC.

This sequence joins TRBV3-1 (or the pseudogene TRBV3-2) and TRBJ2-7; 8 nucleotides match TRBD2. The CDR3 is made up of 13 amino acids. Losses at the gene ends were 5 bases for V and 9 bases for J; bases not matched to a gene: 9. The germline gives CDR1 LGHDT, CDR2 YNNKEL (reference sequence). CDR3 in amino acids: CASSKGLGGVQYF. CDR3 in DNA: TGTGCCAGCAGCAAGGGACTAGGAGGAGTGCAGTACTTC.

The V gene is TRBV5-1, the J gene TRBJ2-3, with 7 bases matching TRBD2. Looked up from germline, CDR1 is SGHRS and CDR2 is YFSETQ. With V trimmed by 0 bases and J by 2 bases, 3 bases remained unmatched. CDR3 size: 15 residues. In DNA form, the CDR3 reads TGCGCCAGCAGCTTGGACAGCGGGGTCACAGATACGCAGTATTTT. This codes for CASSLDSGVTDTQYF.

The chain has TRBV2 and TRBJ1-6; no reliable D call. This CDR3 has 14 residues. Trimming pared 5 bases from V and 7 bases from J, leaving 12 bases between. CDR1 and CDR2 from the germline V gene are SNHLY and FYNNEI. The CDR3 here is CASSIARTNSPLHF. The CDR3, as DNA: TGTGCCAGCAGTATAGCCCGAACGAATTCACCCCTCCACTTT.

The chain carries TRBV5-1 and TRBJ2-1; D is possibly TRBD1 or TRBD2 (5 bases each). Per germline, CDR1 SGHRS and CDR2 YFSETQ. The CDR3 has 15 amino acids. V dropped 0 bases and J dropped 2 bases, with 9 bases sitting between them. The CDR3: CASSLAGPAYNEQFF. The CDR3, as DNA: TGCGCCAGCAGCTTGGCGGGGCCGGCCTACAATGAGCAGTTCTTC.